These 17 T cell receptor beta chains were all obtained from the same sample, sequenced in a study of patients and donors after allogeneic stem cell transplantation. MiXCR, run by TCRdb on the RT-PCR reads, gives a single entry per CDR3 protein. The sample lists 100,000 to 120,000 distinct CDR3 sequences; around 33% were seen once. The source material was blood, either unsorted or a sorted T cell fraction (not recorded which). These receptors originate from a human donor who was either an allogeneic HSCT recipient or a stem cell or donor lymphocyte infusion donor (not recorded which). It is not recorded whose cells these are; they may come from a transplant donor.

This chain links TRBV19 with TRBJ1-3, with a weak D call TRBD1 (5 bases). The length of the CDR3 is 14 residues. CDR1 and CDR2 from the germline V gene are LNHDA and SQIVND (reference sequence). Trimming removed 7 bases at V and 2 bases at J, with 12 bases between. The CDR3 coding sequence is TGTGCCAGTAAAGGTGGAGGGGCTGGAAACACCATATATTTT. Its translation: CASKGGGAGNTIYF.

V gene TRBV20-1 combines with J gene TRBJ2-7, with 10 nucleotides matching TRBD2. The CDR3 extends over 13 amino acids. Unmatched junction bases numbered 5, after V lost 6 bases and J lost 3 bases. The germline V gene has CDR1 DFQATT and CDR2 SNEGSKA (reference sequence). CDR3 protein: CSAGLADLYEQYF. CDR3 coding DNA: TGCAGTGCAGGACTAGCGGACCTCTACGAGCAGTACTTC.

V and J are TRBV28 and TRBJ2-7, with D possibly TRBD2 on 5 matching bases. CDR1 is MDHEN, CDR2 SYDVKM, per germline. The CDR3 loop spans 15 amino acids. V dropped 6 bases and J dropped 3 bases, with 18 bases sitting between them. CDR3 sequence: CASSTPFGKIYEQYF. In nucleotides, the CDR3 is TGTGCCAGCAGCACCCCATTCGGGAAGATCTACGAGCAGTACTTC. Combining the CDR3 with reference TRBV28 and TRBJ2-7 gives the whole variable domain DVKVTQSSRYLVKRTGEKVFLECVQDMDHENMFWYRQDPGLGLRLIYFSYDVKMKEKGDIPEGYSVSREKKERFSLILESASTNQTSMYLCASSTPFGKIYEQYFGPGTRLTVT.

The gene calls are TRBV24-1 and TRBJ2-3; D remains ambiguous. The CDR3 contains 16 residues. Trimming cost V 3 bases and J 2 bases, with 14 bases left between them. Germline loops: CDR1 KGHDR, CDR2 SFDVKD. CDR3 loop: CATSDRSGISTDTQYF. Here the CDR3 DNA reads TGTGCCACCAGTGATCGATCCGGAATTTCCACAGATACGCAGTATTTT.

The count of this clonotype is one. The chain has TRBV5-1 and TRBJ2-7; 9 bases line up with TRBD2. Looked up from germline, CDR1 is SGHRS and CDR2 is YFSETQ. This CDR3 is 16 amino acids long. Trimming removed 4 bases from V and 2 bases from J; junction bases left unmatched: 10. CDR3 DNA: TGCGCCAGCAGCCGGGGGGGACTAGCTGAGACCTACGAGCAGTACTTC. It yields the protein CASSRGGLAETYEQYF.

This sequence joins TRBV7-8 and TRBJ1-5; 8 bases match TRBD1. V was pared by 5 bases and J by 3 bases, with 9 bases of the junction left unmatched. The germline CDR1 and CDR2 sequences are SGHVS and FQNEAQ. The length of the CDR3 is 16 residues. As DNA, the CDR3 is TGTGCCAGCAGCGGCTCGACAGGGGCTTTCAATCAGCCCCAGCATTTT. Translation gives CASSGSTGAFNQPQHF. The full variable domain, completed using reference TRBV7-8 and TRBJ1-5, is GAGVSQSPRYKVAKRGQDVALRCDPISGHVSLFWYQQALGQGPEFLTYFQNEAQLDKSGLPSDRFFAERPEGSVSTLKIQRTQQEDSAVYLCASSGSTGAFNQPQHFGDGTRLSIL.

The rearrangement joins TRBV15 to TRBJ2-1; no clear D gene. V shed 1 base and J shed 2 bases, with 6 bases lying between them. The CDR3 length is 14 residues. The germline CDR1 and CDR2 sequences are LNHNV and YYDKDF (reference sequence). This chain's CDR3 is CATSRATPYNEQFF. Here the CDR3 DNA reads TGTGCCACCAGCAGAGCGACCCCCTACAATGAGCAGTTCTTC. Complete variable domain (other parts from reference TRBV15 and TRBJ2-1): DAMVIQNPRYQVTQFGKPVTLSCSQTLNHNVMYWYQQKSSQAPKLLFHYYDKDFNNEADTPDNFQSRRPNTSFCFLDIRSPGLGDTAMYLCATSRATPYNEQFFGPGTRLTVL.

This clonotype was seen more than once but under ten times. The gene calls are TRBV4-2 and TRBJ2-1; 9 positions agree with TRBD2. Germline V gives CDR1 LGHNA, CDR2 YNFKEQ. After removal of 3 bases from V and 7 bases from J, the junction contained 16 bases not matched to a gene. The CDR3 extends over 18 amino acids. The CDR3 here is CASSQFPSGNGVRNEQFF. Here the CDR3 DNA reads TGTGCCAGCAGCCAGTTTCCTAGCGGGAATGGGGTTAGGAATGAGCAGTTCTTC.

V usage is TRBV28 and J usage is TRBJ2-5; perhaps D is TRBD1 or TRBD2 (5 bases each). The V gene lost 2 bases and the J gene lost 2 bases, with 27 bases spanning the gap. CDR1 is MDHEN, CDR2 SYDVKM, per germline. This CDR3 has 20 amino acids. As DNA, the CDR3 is TGTGCCAGCAGTTTAGGGGGTTGGGGTGCGGCCCGACTTAGGCAAGAGACCCAGTACTTC. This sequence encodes CASSLGGWGAARLRQETQYF.

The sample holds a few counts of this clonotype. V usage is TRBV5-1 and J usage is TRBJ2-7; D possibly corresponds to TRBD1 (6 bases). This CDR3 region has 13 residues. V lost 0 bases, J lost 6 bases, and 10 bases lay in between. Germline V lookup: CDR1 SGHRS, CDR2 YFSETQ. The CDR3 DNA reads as TGCGCCAGCAGCTTGGACCAGGGGACCGAGCAGTACTTC. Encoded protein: CASSLDQGTEQYF.

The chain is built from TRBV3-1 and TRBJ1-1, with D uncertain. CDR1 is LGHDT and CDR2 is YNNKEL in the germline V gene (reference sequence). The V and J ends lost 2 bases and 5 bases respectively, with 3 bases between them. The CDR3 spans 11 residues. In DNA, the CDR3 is TGTGCCAGCAGCCAAAGTACTGAAGCTTTCTTT. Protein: CASSQSTEAFF.

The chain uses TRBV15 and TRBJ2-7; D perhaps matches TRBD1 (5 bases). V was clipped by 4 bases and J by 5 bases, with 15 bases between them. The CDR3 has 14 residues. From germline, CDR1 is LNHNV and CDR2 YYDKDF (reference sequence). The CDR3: CATSKSPQGHEQYF. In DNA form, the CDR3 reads TGTGCCACCAGCAAGAGCCCGCAGGGCCACGAGCAGTACTTC.

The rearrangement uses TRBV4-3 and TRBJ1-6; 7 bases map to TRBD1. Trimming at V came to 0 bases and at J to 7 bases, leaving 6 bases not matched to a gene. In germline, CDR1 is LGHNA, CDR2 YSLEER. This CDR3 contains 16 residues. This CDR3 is CASSQDFGTVNSPLHF. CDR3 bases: TGCGCCAGCAGCCAAGATTTCGGGACAGTCAATTCACCCCTCCACTTT.

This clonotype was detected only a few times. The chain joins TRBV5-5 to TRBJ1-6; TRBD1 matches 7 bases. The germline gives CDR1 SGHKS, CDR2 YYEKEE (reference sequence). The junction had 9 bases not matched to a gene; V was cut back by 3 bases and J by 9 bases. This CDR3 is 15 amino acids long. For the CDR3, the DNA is TGTGCCAGCAGCTCGGGACCCCAGGGGGGTTCACCCCTCCACTTT. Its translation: CASSSGPQGGSPLHF.

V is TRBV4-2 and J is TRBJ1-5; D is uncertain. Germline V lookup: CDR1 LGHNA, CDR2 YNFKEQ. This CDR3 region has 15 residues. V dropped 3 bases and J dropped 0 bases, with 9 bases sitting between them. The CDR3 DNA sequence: TGTGCCAGCAGCCATGGCAGGAATAGCAATCAGCCCCAGCATTTT. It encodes CASSHGRNSNQPQHF.

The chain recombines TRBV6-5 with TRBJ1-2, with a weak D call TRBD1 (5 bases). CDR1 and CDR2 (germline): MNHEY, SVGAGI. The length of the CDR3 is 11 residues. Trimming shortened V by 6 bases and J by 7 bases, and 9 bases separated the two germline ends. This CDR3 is CASSQGGGYTF. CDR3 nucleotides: TGTGCCAGCAGCCAGGGCGGTGGCTACACCTTC.

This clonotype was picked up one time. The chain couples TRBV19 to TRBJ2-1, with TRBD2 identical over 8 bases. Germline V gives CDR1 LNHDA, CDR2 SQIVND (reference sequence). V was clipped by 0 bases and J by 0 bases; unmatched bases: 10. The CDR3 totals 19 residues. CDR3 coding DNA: TGTGCCAGTAGTATAGATTCCCGTGTAGCGGGGAGCTCCTACAATGAGCAGTTCTTC. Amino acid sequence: CASSIDSRVAGSSYNEQFF.